The 32 T cell receptor beta chains given below trace back to one sample, sequenced in a study of Ad26.COV2.S vaccination and SARS-CoV-2 variants. The treatment was: about 20 received Ad26.COV2.S at low or high dose, single or two shots; 5 received placebo; per-sample allocation not given. Sampling was performed 63 days after the first vaccine or placebo injection. The data were produced by immunoSEQ multiplex PCR, yet TCRdb's version contains in-frame clones alone and is incomplete. The table includes 500,000 or so clones, 85% to 90% detected once. Sample: peripheral blood, taken in a trial of Ad26.COV2.S vaccine versus placebo. The receptor set was obtained from a person between 18 and 65 years old who received the Ad26.COV2.S COVID-19 vaccine or a placebo.

This chain uses TRBV7-8 with TRBJ2-7; D is perhaps TRBD1 or TRBD2 (7 bases each). The germline V and J ends were trimmed by 2 bases and 6 bases, with 11 bases remaining between them. CDR1 is SGHVS, CDR2 FQNEAQ, per germline. The CDR3 is made up of 13 amino acids. The CDR3 here is CASSLSRGGEQYV. The CDR3 DNA is TGTGCCAGCAGCTTATCCAGGGGGGGCGAGCAGTACGTC.

Here the CDR3 DNA reads TGTGCCAGCAGCTTAGCTGGGACCCCGATGACGAACACTGAAGCTTTCTTT. It yields the protein CASSLAGTPMTNTEAFF. V and J are TRBV7-2 and TRBJ1-1; perhaps TRBD1 as D (5 bases). The CDR3 extends over 17 amino acids. With 0 bases removed from V and 1 base from J, the gap between germline ends came to 15 bases. CDR1 and CDR2 (germline): SGHTA, FQGNSA.

The chain combines TRBV7-9 with TRBJ1-2; D gene ambiguous. This CDR3 contains 14 residues. Per germline, CDR1 SEHNR and CDR2 FQNEAQ (reference sequence). V was clipped by 1 base and J by 7 bases, with 13 bases between them. The CDR3 spells CASSLVSEGSGYTF. CDR3 bases: TGTGCCAGCAGCTTAGTCAGTGAGGGTAGTGGCTACACCTTC.

V is TRBV2 and J is TRBJ2-3, with 7 bases lining up with TRBD1. The junction had 10 bases not matched to a gene; V was cut back by 4 bases and J by 6 bases. This CDR3 spans 15 amino acids. Germline CDR1 is SNHLY and CDR2 is FYNNEI. The CDR3 nucleotides read TGTGCCAGCAGTGGACAGGGACACAGGGTGGATACGCAGTATTTT. Its protein product is CASSGQGHRVDTQYF.

The chain uses TRBV3-1 (or the pseudogene TRBV3-2) and TRBJ2-3; possibly TRBD1 for D (5 bases). Trimming shortened V by 2 bases and J by 4 bases, and 7 bases separated the two germline ends. This CDR3 is built from 13 residues. Germline V gene data show CDR1 as LGHDT and CDR2 as YNNKEL (reference sequence). The CDR3 bases are TGTGCCAGCAGCCAACAGGGTCCAGATACGCAGTATTTT. It yields the protein CASSQQGPDTQYF.

This rearrangement joins TRBV3-1 (or the pseudogene TRBV3-2) to TRBJ2-5; tentatively, D is TRBD1 (7 bases). Deletions cut 3 bases from V and 4 bases from J, with 18 bases between. This CDR3 is built from 16 residues. CDR1 is LGHDT, CDR2 YNNKEL, per germline (reference sequence). CDR3 protein: CASSQSGQGGRETQYF. CDR3 coding DNA: TGTGCCAGCAGCCAGAGTGGGCAGGGGGGCCGAGAGACCCAGTACTTC.

This clone was found once. The chain links TRBV19 to TRBJ1-4; unclear D gene. V dropped 6 bases and J dropped 5 bases, with 1 base sitting between them. Germline V gene data show CDR1 as LNHDA and CDR2 as SQIVND (reference sequence). The CDR3 runs 10 residues. CDR3 nucleotides: TGTGCCAGTAGAAATGAAAAACTGTTTTTT. Translating it yields CASRNEKLFF.

The V and J genes are TRBV28 and TRBJ2-7; D is unresolved. The V end was cut by 1 base, the J end by 4 bases, with 2 bases between. Germline lookup yields CDR1 MDHEN and CDR2 SYDVKM. CDR3 size: 11 residues. The CDR3 DNA follows: TGTGCCAGCAGTTTATTTTACGAGCAGTACTTC. Translated: CASSLFYEQYF.

With regard to this clone: One end of the junction does not line up with germline, which may come from a read error. The chain has TRBV29-1 and TRBJ1-2; the match to TRBD1 covers 8 bases. CDR1 and CDR2 (germline): SQVTM, ANQGSEA. The CDR3 is made up of 15 amino acids. This chain's CDR3 is CRVGGAGGEVYGYTF. The CDR3, as DNA: TGCCGCGTTGGGGGGGCAGGGGGCGAAGTCTATGGCTACACCTTC.

This clone was picked up a small number of times. This CDR3 reads CASRPGLAGGGEQFF. CDR3 DNA: TGTGCCAGCAGGCCCGGACTAGCGGGTGGGGGTGAGCAGTTCTTC. The rearrangement uses TRBV7-8 and TRBJ2-1; the match to TRBD2 covers 11 bases. From germline, CDR1 is SGHVS and CDR2 FQNEAQ. J lost 9 bases, V lost 6 bases, and 10 bases had no gene match. This CDR3 has 15 amino acids.

The V call is TRBV6-2 or TRBV6-3, the J call TRBJ2-3; 9 nucleotides match TRBD2. V gave up 5 bases and J gave up 2 bases; unmatched junction bases: 11. Germline CDR1 and CDR2: MNHEY and SVGEGT. The CDR3 spans 17 residues. The CDR3 DNA follows: TGTGCCAGCAGTCCCGATCTAGCGGGACATCCCACAGATACGCAGTATTTT. The encoded protein is CASSPDLAGHPTDTQYF.

The chain recombines TRBV2 with TRBJ2-2, with D maybe TRBD1 (5 bases). The CDR3 length is 14 residues. V lost 3 bases and J lost 5, with 10 bases in between. Germline loops: CDR1 SNHLY, CDR2 FYNNEI. CDR3 amino acids: CASSDGARTGELFF. The CDR3, as DNA: TGTGCCAGCAGTGATGGGGCGAGGACCGGGGAGCTGTTTTTT.

This chain links TRBV7-2 with TRBJ2-2, with D unresolved. The CDR3 consists of 13 residues. V was shortened by 3 bases and J by 5 bases, with 7 bases between the two germline ends. CDR1 and CDR2 (germline): SGHTA, FQGNSA. The CDR3 region has the DNA TGTGCCAGCAGCTTCAAGCCGACCGGGGAGCTGTTTTTT. Translating it yields CASSFKPTGELFF.

About this clone: Other DNA sequences in this specimen translate into the identical CDR3. This chain links TRBV2 with TRBJ2-5; D remains ambiguous. V shed 5 bases and J shed 2 bases, with 0 bases lying between them. Germline V gene lookup returns CDR1 SNHLY and CDR2 FYNNEI. The CDR3 sequence is 10 residues long. The chain's CDR3 is CASSQETQYF. The CDR3 DNA follows: TGTGCCAGCAGTCAAGAGACCCAGTACTTC. Combining the CDR3 with reference TRBV2 and TRBJ2-5 gives the whole variable domain EPEVTQTPSHQVTQMGQEVILRCVPISNHLYFYWYRQILGQKVEFLVSFYNNEISEKSEIFDDQFSVERPDGSNFTLKIRSTKLEDSAMYFCASSQETQYFGPGTRLLVL.

The CDR3 is CASSFGEQGSRELFF. The CDR3 coding sequence is TGTGCCAGCAGCTTTGGGGAACAGGGGTCCAGGGAGCTGTTTTTT. The gene calls are TRBV7-9 and TRBJ2-2; 7 bases agree with TRBD1. V shed 3 bases and J 9 bases; nucleotides not matched to a gene: 10. CDR3 length: 15 amino acids. The V gene's germline CDR1 is SEHNR and CDR2 FQNEAQ (reference sequence).

CDR3 DNA: TGTGCCAGCAGCTTTGGGGTATCGGGAAACACCATATATTTT. It specifies CASSFGVSGNTIYF. The V gene is TRBV7-2, the J gene TRBJ1-3, with D unclear. The CDR3 is 14 amino acids. V was shortened by 3 bases and J by 4 bases, with 10 bases between the two germline ends. CDR1 is SGHTA and CDR2 is FQGNSA in the germline V gene.

In this sample, this clone turned up once. The chain combines TRBV5-1 with TRBJ1-1; D gene uncertain. The CDR3 runs 13 residues. The V gene's germline CDR1 is SGHRS and CDR2 YFSETQ. V was shortened by 3 bases and J by 8 bases, with 14 bases between the two germline ends. The CDR3 loop is CASSSFIVGEAFF. CDR3 bases: TGCGCCAGCAGCTCATTTATTGTGGGAGAAGCTTTCTTT.

The J gene is TRBJ1-6, the V gene TRBV25-1, with 9 positions matching TRBD1. The CDR3 consists of 15 residues. The germline V gene has CDR1 MGHDK and CDR2 SYGVNS. Trimming removed 5 bases from V and 6 bases from J; junction bases left unmatched: 5. CDR3: CASSQQTGGNSPLHF. In nucleotides, the CDR3 is TGTGCCAGCAGTCAGCAGACAGGGGGTAATTCACCCCTCCACTTT.

The chain is built from TRBV9 and TRBJ1-4, with unresolved D. The CDR3 totals 15 residues. Trimming stripped 4 bases from V and 0 bases from J, with 10 bases between. The germline CDR1 and CDR2 sequences are SGDLS and YYNGEE. CDR3 protein: CASSSTSATNEKLFF. CDR3 bases: TGTGCCAGCAGCTCTACTTCGGCAACTAATGAAAAACTGTTTTTT.

This clone was seen once. This chain links TRBV5-1 with TRBJ1-2; weak D call: TRBD1 (6 bases). The CDR3 sequence is 17 residues long. Per germline, CDR1 SGHRS and CDR2 YFSETQ. With 1 base removed from V and 4 bases from J, the gap between germline ends came to 20 bases. This CDR3 reads CASSLNGGREAIYGYTF. Written as DNA, the CDR3 is TGCGCCAGCAGCTTGAACGGGGGCCGGGAGGCCATCTATGGCTACACCTTC. The whole variable domain, remainder taken from reference TRBV5-1 and TRBJ1-2, is KAGVTQTPRYLIKTRGQQVTLSCSPISGHRSVSWYQQTPGQGLQFLFEYFSETQRNKGNFPGRFSGRQFSNSRSEMNVSTLELGDSALYLCASSLNGGREAIYGYTFGSGTRLTVV.

V gene TRBV5-5 combines with J gene TRBJ1-4; no firm D call. CDR1 is SGHKS, CDR2 YYEKEE, per germline (reference sequence). V gave up 4 bases and J gave up 10 bases, with 20 bases separating them. This CDR3 has 15 amino acids. The CDR3 DNA sequence: TGTGCCAGCAGCCCTGACACGTCCCCTTCGAGAAAACTGTTTTTT. It is translated as CASSPDTSPSRKLFF. The whole variable domain, filled in from reference TRBV5-5 and TRBJ1-4, reads DAGVTQSPTHLIKTRGQQVTLRCSPISGHKSVSWYQQVLGQGPQFIFQYYEKEERGRGNFPDRFSARQFPNYSSELNVNALLLGDSALYLCASSPDTSPSRKLFFGSGTQLSVL.

Worth noting for this clone: This CDR3 is also generated by other DNA sequences in the sample. The rearrangement uses TRBV18 and TRBJ1-5; possibly TRBD1 for D (6 bases). Germline assignment: CDR1 KGHSH and CDR2 LQKENI. The CDR3 has 13 amino acids. Trimming shortened V by 6 bases and J by 4 bases, and 10 bases separated the two germline ends. Here the CDR3 reads CASSPDRNQPQHF. DNA of the CDR3: TGTGCCAGCTCCCCCGACAGGAATCAGCCCCAGCATTTT.

The rearrangement uses TRBV28 and TRBJ1-3, with a weak D call TRBD1 (5 bases). This CDR3 contains 14 residues. V lost 3 bases to trimming and J lost 4 bases, with 10 bases between them. In germline, CDR1 is MDHEN, CDR2 SYDVKM. CDR3 nucleotides: TGTGCCAGCAGTTTCCCGGGGCTCGGAAACACCATATATTTT. Residues: CASSFPGLGNTIYF.

The CDR3 DNA reads as TGTGCCAGCAGCTGGGGGCTACGCTCGAGCTCTGGGGCCAACGTCCTGACTTTC. The encoded protein is CASSWGLRSSSGANVLTF. The chain carries TRBV7-3 and TRBJ2-6, with a tentative D call TRBD1 (6 bases). CDR1 is SGHTA and CDR2 is FQGTGA in the germline V gene. This CDR3 has 18 residues. V was shortened by 4 bases and J by 0 bases, with 16 bases between the two germline ends. The complete variable domain, with remaining parts taken from reference TRBV7-3 and TRBJ2-6, reads GAGVSQTPSNKVTEKGKYVELRCDPISGHTALYWYRQSLGQGPEFLIYFQGTGAADDSGLPNDRFFAVRPEGSVSTLKIQRTERGDSAVYLCASSWGLRSSSGANVLTFGAGSRLTVL.

This clone was detected only once. The rearrangement joins TRBV4-1 to TRBJ2-2; D assignment may be TRBD1 or TRBD2 (5 bases each). CDR3 size: 17 residues. Germline CDR1 reads MGHRA; CDR2 reads YSYEKL. V gave up 0 bases and J gave up 9 bases, with 20 bases separating them. The CDR3 loop is CASSQDPLQASGRELFF. CDR3 coding DNA: TGCGCCAGCAGCCAAGACCCTCTACAGGCCTCCGGGAGGGAGCTGTTTTTT.

This rearrangement joins TRBV7-2 to TRBJ1-2, with D unresolved. The length of the CDR3 is 13 residues. Looked up from germline, CDR1 is SGHTA and CDR2 is FQGNSA. The germline V and J ends were trimmed by 5 bases and 1 base, with 8 bases remaining between them. CDR3 amino acids: CASSAQINYGYTF. CDR3 coding DNA: TGTGCCAGCAGCGCTCAGATTAACTATGGCTACACCTTC.

The V call is TRBV16, the J call TRBJ2-1; no reliable D call. This CDR3 has 14 residues. Trimming stripped 0 bases from V and 5 bases from J, with 8 bases between. Germline lookup yields CDR1 KGHSY and CDR2 FQNENV. The CDR3 sequence: CASSQSRPHNEQFF. CDR3 in DNA: TGTGCCAGCAGCCAATCTAGACCTCACAATGAGCAGTTCTTC.

CDR3 protein: CASNSPGQGARNEQFF. The CDR3 DNA follows: TGTGCCAGCAACTCACCCGGACAGGGGGCTAGGAATGAGCAGTTCTTC. This chain connects TRBV7-2 to TRBJ2-1, with TRBD1 identical over 11 bases. The germline V gene has CDR1 SGHTA and CDR2 FQGNSA. The junction had 12 bases not matched to a gene; V was cut back by 7 bases and J by 7 bases. The CDR3 covers 16 residues.

V is TRBV5-1 and J is TRBJ2-1; 7 bases line up with TRBD1. The germline V gene has CDR1 SGHRS and CDR2 YFSETQ. The CDR3 covers 15 residues. The V gene end was trimmed by 2 bases and the J gene end by 6 bases; junction bases not matched to a gene: 8. The chain's CDR3 is CASSFLPGQSNEQFF. CDR3 in DNA: TGCGCCAGCAGCTTTCTGCCGGGACAGTCCAATGAGCAGTTCTTC.

This clone has just a few counts. The V gene is TRBV27, the J gene TRBJ1-1, with D possibly TRBD1 on 5 matching bases. This CDR3 has 14 residues. Germline V gene sequence: CDR1 MNHEY, CDR2 SMNVEV (reference sequence). The ends were cut back, 8 bases at V and 3 bases at J, with 16 bases in the middle. CDR3 sequence (DNA): TGTGCCAGCGGGGGACTGGGCACAGACACTGAAGCTTTCTTT. Amino acids: CASGGLGTDTEAFF.

This clone was seen once. This sequence joins TRBV18 and TRBJ2-4, with a possible D match to TRBD2 (6 bases). Trimming cost V 3 bases and J 0 bases, with 12 bases left between them. The germline V gene has CDR1 KGHSH and CDR2 LQKENI. This CDR3 is built from 16 residues. This CDR3 reads CASSPAGSIAKNIQYF. Written as DNA, the CDR3 is TGTGCCAGCTCACCTGCGGGAAGCATAGCCAAAAACATTCAGTACTTC.

The chain carries TRBV28 and TRBJ2-5; 12 bases match TRBD2. The junction had 10 bases not matched to a gene; V was cut back by 3 bases and J by 5 bases. The CDR3 extends over 17 amino acids. Per germline, CDR1 MDHEN and CDR2 SYDVKM. CDR3: CASSFLWTSGEWETQYF. CDR3 sequence (DNA): TGTGCCAGCAGTTTCTTATGGACTAGCGGGGAATGGGAGACCCAGTACTTC.